This T cell receptor beta chain appears in the sequencing data of a study of regulatory T cells in long-lasting Graves disease (dated by TCRdb to 2020 to 2022). For the study in its entirety: In the newly diagnosed Graves' disease group, patients had been taking antithyroid drugs for less than 3 months. Persistent Graves' disease patients were compared with newly diagnosed Graves' disease patients by peripheral blood TCR sequencing and RNA sequencing. The study was conducted in China and was registered as a clinical trial. A total of about 33 samples underwent TCR sequencing, from about 13 patients with persistent Graves' disease and some 20 patients with newly diagnosed Graves' disease. Results and caveats for the whole study, not just this receptor: Persistent patients shared more public clonotypes among themselves (more than 2,500) than newly diagnosed patients did (more than 950). Only the TCR beta chain was sequenced and analyzed. As a limitation, the authors acknowledged that the small sample size may reduce accuracy. TRBV28, TRBJ1-2 and TRBJ2-5 were preferentially used in persistent disease, while TRBV20-1 and TRBJ2-1 were favored in newly diagnosed disease. Only peripheral blood was studied, because thyroid tissue, the primary lesion, was inaccessible. Compared with newly diagnosed patients, persistent Graves' disease patients had lower TCR Shannon entropy and fewer highly expanded clones, which suggests clonal expansion.

The CDR3 numbers 15 residues from cysteine through phenylalanine. CDR3 DNA is the only sequence kept; it has 45 bases, read in frame from the first base. According to the germline V gene (reference sequence), CDR1 reads LNHDA and CDR2 reads SQIVND. The junction shows trimming of 5 bases on V and 3 bases on J, plus 15 bases between the germline ends. Read against the paper, the sample's time point label means: newly diagnosed GD, antithyroid drugs for less than 3 months. For both TCR sequencing and RNA sequencing, RNA was extracted from PBMCs using TRIzol. The diagnosis of Graves' disease was made according to American Thyroid Association guidelines. Patients for the study were recruited at an endocrinology department in Xi'an, China. From each patient, approximately 10 milliliters of peripheral blood was collected into an EDTA anticoagulant tube. Ficoll Paque Plus density gradient separation was used to isolate PBMCs, and no further T cell sorting was performed. An Agilent 2100 Bioanalyzer and agarose gel were used to check RNA quality, and a NanoDrop 2000 was used to measure RNA concentration.

The library was made by multiplex PCR. The sequencer was an Illumina HiSeq 4000. TCR beta libraries were built with iRepertoire HTBI primers and Arm-PCR amplification of CDR3 regions. Gel purification was performed on PCR products prior to sequencing. In the source study's methods: Gene usage analysis of CDR3 amino acid clonotypes used the approximately 56 TRBV and some 15 TRBJ segments found across samples. Filtered high-quality paired reads were merged into contigs using COPE and FqMerger. BLAST was used to align contigs to IMGT TRBV, TRBD and TRBJ reference genes, with CDR3 defined following IMGT. Any clonotype with a frequency above 0.1% was classified as a highly expanded clone. Shannon entropy served as the measure of repertoire diversity, while the Gini coefficient captured V-J evenness. Clonotypes shared by more than one individual were considered public. TCRdb applied fastp at Q25 and MiXCR to the public reads, then kept only in-frame beta chains. For every CDR3 protein sequence, its rows merge into one entry that carries the most common genes and DNA. TCRdb, rather than the study authors, made the V and J calls. This sample gives fewer than 550,000 distinct CDR3 sequences in total; approximately 16% of them show up just once. In total, the top ten clones hold roughly 25% of the sample.

This clonotype was counted only a few times. It lacks a known antigen. The sample holds no much larger clone one base away, and base qualities are not on file. These data were also reused for a study on T cells in Graves' hyperthyroidism and ophthalmopathy. The second study's paper adds: Graves' hyperthyroidism was defined as stable when no progression to ophthalmopathy occurred over 18 months of follow-up. Hyperthyroidism patients were aged 18 to 65 years and newly diagnosed, with disease duration of less than 2 months. Any patient with an uncontrolled infection, another autoimmune disease, pregnancy or lactation was excluded. Diagnoses relied on clinical symptoms, serum thyroxine and TRAb, thyroid ultrasound and orbital computed tomography. A first-round RT-PCR of the TCR CDR3 used the HTBI primer set with the Qiagen OneStep RT-PCR kit. Most expanded thyroid clonotypes (frequency above 0.001) were also detected in blood, a finding suggesting that blood repertoires may reflect thyroid immune responses. Ophthalmopathy was separated from stable hyperthyroidism by a 13 V-J signature model, with around 90% sensitivity and approximately 84% specificity obtained in cross-validation and 80%/75% obtained in testing. In validation, the model predicted progression to ophthalmopathy a median of roughly 6.5 months before onset, with around 70% sensitivity and roughly 79% specificity. To identify distinguishing TCR V-J signatures, a discovery cohort of about a hundred patients was used, comprising 43 with Graves' ophthalmopathy and under 60 with stable Graves' hyperthyroidism. Prospective prediction of ophthalmopathy was tested in an independent validation cohort of approximately 19 hyperthyroidism patients and 17 patients who later progressed to ophthalmopathy. The approximately 100 discovery patients were divided at random into training and test sets in a 7:3 ratio. Thyroid tissue and blood T-cell repertoires from about six Graves' hyperthyroidism patients were also compared in the study. After sampling, hyperthyroidism patients received methimazole starting at 30 mg daily, and ophthalmopathy patients received high-dose intravenous methylprednisolone. Libraries were constructed in a second round of multiplex PCR, after which size selection and purification were carried out. Libraries were sequenced paired-end with 100 bp reads on an Illumina HiSeq2000. Raw data were processed with SOAPnuke, discarding reads with adapters, uncalled bases, mean Phred below 15, or no exact constant-primer or identifier match. High-quality paired reads were merged using COPE v1.2.5, and each unique nucleotide sequence was defined as a clonotype. Clonotypes were aligned to IMGT TRBV, TRBD and TRBJ reference segments using MiTCR v1.1. Only V-J combinations with frequency above 0.0001, covering roughly 99% of repertoires, were analysed. The TCS score was defined as F50 (clonal expansion) divided by E x V (chaos), with BLOSUM62-based TCRdist calculated between CDR3 peptides within each V-J. Welch's t-statistics and random forest reduced fewer than 550 V-J features to roughly 13, which were used in a naive Bayes classifier (R e1071). No statistical method was used to fix the sample size in advance, and group allocation was not hidden from the investigators. The paper reports TCR Vbeta CDR3 sequencing of some 140 peripheral blood samples: around 45 ophthalmopathy, approximately 74 hyperthyroidism and around 17 progressor patients.

This sample comprised peripheral blood mononuclear cells (PBMCs), obtained at new diagnosis, from a patient treated with antithyroid drugs. The receptor chain draws on TRBV19 and TRBJ2-3; the D segment could be TRBD2, given 5 matching bases. The sequence was collected from a woman aged 40 to 65 with Graves disease. Donor details come from another sample of the same person, matched by shared clones. CDR3 region: CASSALTRGTDTQYF. The DNA reads as follows: TGTGCCAGTAGTGCTCTAACTAGAGGGACAGATACGCAGTATTTT.